The 20 T cell receptor beta chains presented below share a single source sample, sequenced in a study of blood T cell repertoires in COVID-19. Libraries were prepared by immunoSEQ multiplex PCR; TCRdb keeps only in-frame clonotypes and omits some of them. The sample holds about 370,000 clones; around 87% are singletons and the top ten take 0.95% to 1.1%. Sequenced: PBMCs or T cells enriched from blood (not recorded which). These receptors were obtained from a man aged 18 to 35 who had recovered from COVID-19.

The rearrangement links TRBV6-5 to TRBJ1-5, with 9 bases that match TRBD1. This CDR3 comprises 13 residues. The germline gives CDR1 MNHEY, CDR2 SVGAGI. Unmatched junction bases numbered 2, after V lost 6 bases and J lost 5 bases. In nucleotides, the CDR3 is TGTGCCAGCAGGGGACAGGGTCATCAGCCCCAGCATTTT. It is translated as CASRGQGHQPQHF.

This chain uses TRBV7-8 with TRBJ2-4; possibly TRBD2 for D (5 bases). The CDR3 extends over 17 amino acids. Trimming pared 5 bases from V and 6 bases from J, leaving 23 bases between. Germline V CDR1 and CDR2: SGHVS, FQNEAQ. The CDR3 loop is CASSPAGGTRGGNIQYF. In DNA, the CDR3 is TGTGCCAGCAGCCCCGCCGGAGGTACAAGAGGTGGAAACATTCAGTACTTC. The variable domain in full, with the rest retrieved from reference TRBV7-8 and TRBJ2-4, is GAGVSQSPRYKVAKRGQDVALRCDPISGHVSLFWYQQALGQGPEFLTYFQNEAQLDKSGLPSDRFFAERPEGSVSTLKIQRTQQEDSAVYLCASSPAGGTRGGNIQYFGAGTRLSVL.

This clone was seen only a few times. CDR3 DNA sequence: TGTGCCAGCAGTTTGCAACTATCCCCCTATGGCTACACCTTC. Encoded protein: CASSLQLSPYGYTF. The chain couples TRBV28 to TRBJ1-2; no clear D gene. Trimming left V 3 bases short and J 4 bases short, with 12 bases between. CDR1 and CDR2 from the germline V gene are MDHEN and SYDVKM. This CDR3 region has 14 residues.

The chain uses TRBV21-1 and TRBJ2-1; the D call of TRBD2 is as the table states it, not checked on the DNA. TRBV21-1 constitutes a pseudogene. The CDR3 sequence is 16 residues long. The CDR3, as DNA: TGTGCCAGCAGCAAAGCAGAGCGGGAGGGTGTCAATGAGCAGTTCTTC. Translated, it gives CASSKAEREGVNEQFF.

This rearrangement joins TRBV5-1 to TRBJ2-2; 10 bases fit TRBD2. Per germline, CDR1 SGHRS and CDR2 YFSETQ. The CDR3 loop spans 16 amino acids. With V trimmed by 0 bases and J by 4 bases, 3 bases remained unmatched. This CDR3 is CASSLEGTSATGELFF. CDR3 coding DNA: TGCGCCAGCAGCTTGGAGGGGACTAGCGCCACCGGGGAGCTGTTTTTT.

The J gene is TRBJ2-5, the V gene TRBV5-1; D is perhaps TRBD1 (5 bases). There are 14 residues in the CDR3. V was pared by 0 bases and J by 2 bases, with 8 bases between. Germline V gene data show CDR1 as SGHRS and CDR2 as YFSETQ. The CDR3: CASSLEDKQETQYF. CDR3 DNA sequence: TGCGCCAGCAGCTTGGAGGACAAGCAAGAGACCCAGTACTTC.

This clone has only one observation. The rearrangement links TRBV6-5 to TRBJ2-5; D perhaps matches TRBD1 (5 bases). Germline-derived CDR1 and CDR2 are MNHEY and SVGAGI. This CDR3 comprises 14 residues. Trimming stripped 6 bases from V and 0 bases from J, with 11 bases between. CDR3 sequence: CASRTRQNQETQYF. CDR3 nucleotide sequence: TGTGCCAGCAGGACAAGACAGAACCAAGAGACCCAGTACTTC.

The V call is TRBV5-6, the J call TRBJ2-7; 11 bases line up with TRBD1. The CDR3 runs to 15 residues. Losses at the gene ends were 0 bases for V and 2 bases for J; bases not matched to a gene: 1. Looked up from germline, CDR1 is SGHDT and CDR2 is YYEEEE. The CDR3 is CASSLGTGGAYEQYF. The CDR3 nucleotides are TGTGCCAGCAGCTTGGGGACAGGGGGCGCCTACGAGCAGTACTTC. The complete variable domain, with remaining parts taken from reference TRBV5-6 and TRBJ2-7, reads DAGVTQSPTHLIKTRGQQVTLRCSPKSGHDTVSWYQQALGQGPQFIFQYYEEEERQRGNFPDRFSGHQFPNYSSELNVNALLLGDSALYLCASSLGTGGAYEQYFGPGTRLTVT.

The gene calls are TRBV27 and TRBJ2-1; 8 bases align to TRBD2. The V and J ends lost 3 bases and 9 bases, in that order; junction bases with no gene match: 1. CDR1 is MNHEY, CDR2 SMNVEV, per germline (reference sequence). The CDR3 loop spans 12 amino acids. Here the CDR3 DNA reads TGTGCCAGCAGTTTTCGGGGGGGTGAGCAGTTCTTC. Protein: CASSFRGGEQFF.

The V and J genes are TRBV7-7 and TRBJ2-5; 9 nucleotides align to TRBD1. Looked up from germline, CDR1 is SSHAT and CDR2 is FNYEAQ (reference sequence). Trimming cost V 2 bases and J 4 bases; bases outside gene matches: 2. This CDR3 is built from 14 residues. CDR3 sequence (DNA): TGTGCCAGCAGCTTAACGGGACAGGGAGAGACCCAGTACTTC. Translated, it gives CASSLTGQGETQYF.

This clone was found once. The chain employs TRBV29-1 and TRBJ1-4, with D unresolved. This CDR3 is 12 amino acids long. Germline CDR1 and CDR2: SQVTM and ANQGSEA. V lost 6 bases and J lost 3, with 8 bases in between. CDR3 in amino acids: CSVGGANEKLFF. The CDR3 nucleotides read TGCAGCGTCGGTGGTGCTAATGAAAAACTGTTTTTT. The whole variable domain, filled in from reference TRBV29-1 and TRBJ1-4, reads SAVISQKPSRDICQRGTSLTIQCQVDSQVTMMFWYRQQPGQSLTLIATANQGSEATYESGFVIDKFPISRPNLTFSTLTVSNMSPEDSSIYLCSVGGANEKLFFGSGTQLSVL.

The chain carries TRBV7-2 and TRBJ1-6, with D possibly TRBD1 on 6 matching bases. Germline V CDR1 and CDR2: SGHTA, FQGNSA. CDR3 size: 16 residues. The V end was cut by 5 bases, the J end by 6 bases, with 17 bases between. The CDR3 here is CASSQRSAGANSPLHF. The DNA of the CDR3 is TGTGCCAGCAGCCAAAGGTCCGCAGGGGCTAATTCACCCCTCCACTTT.

The CDR3, as DNA: TGTGCCTGGGATAGACTAGCGGGCGAGACCCAGTACTTC. As protein: CAWDRLAGETQYF. The V gene is TRBV30, the J gene TRBJ2-5, with 10 bases matching TRBD2. V lost 5 bases, J lost 5 bases, and 5 bases stayed unmatched. This CDR3 is built from 13 residues. CDR1 and CDR2 (germline): GTSNPN, SVGIG (reference sequence).

J is TRBJ1-1 and V is TRBV7-9; D unclear. Trimming took 11 bases from V and 5 from J, leaving 9 bases between them. The germline gives CDR1 SEHNR, CDR2 FQNEAQ (reference sequence). The CDR3 runs 10 residues. The DNA of the CDR3 is TGTGCCGCAGGAGGGACTGAAGCTTTCTTT. Amino acids: CAAGGTEAFF.

The rearrangement uses TRBV7-9 and TRBJ1-4, with D possibly being TRBD1 (5 bases). Between the trimmed V and J ends, which lost 4 bases and 2 bases, there was a span of 17 bases. The CDR3 spans 17 residues. Germline V gene data show CDR1 as SEHNR and CDR2 as FQNEAQ (reference sequence). CDR3 in amino acids: CASSSQGLSRTNEKLFF. CDR3 nucleotide sequence: TGTGCCAGCAGCTCGCAGGGTTTGAGTCGGACTAATGAAAAACTGTTTTTT.

J is TRBJ2-3 and V is TRBV9; TRBD2 aligns across 10 bases. The CDR3 contains 15 residues. Germline V gives CDR1 SGDLS, CDR2 YYNGEE. V gave up 4 bases and J gave up 4 bases; unmatched junction bases: 6. CDR3 sequence reads: CASSPAGGRADTQYF. The CDR3 DNA sequence: TGTGCCAGCAGCCCAGCGGGGGGGCGGGCAGATACGCAGTATTTT.

The chain employs TRBV28 and TRBJ1-1; tentative D call: TRBD1 (6 bases). This CDR3 has 13 amino acids. The germline V gene has CDR1 MDHEN and CDR2 SYDVKM. The ends were cut back, 7 bases at V and 4 bases at J, with 13 bases in the middle. In nucleotides, the CDR3 is TGTGCCAGCACCATCACAGGGCCCACTGAAGCTTTCTTT. Translating it yields CASTITGPTEAFF.

The V and J genes are TRBV7-2 and TRBJ2-5, with 9 bases aligning to TRBD2. Germline lookup yields CDR1 SGHTA and CDR2 FQGNSA. The CDR3 extends over 15 amino acids. V lost 3 bases, J lost 0 bases, and 2 bases stayed unmatched. This CDR3 is CASSLAGGYQETQYF. The DNA of the CDR3 is TGTGCCAGCAGCTTGGCGGGAGGGTACCAAGAGACCCAGTACTTC.

V usage is TRBV7-2 and J usage is TRBJ1-4; 10 bases are shared with TRBD1. This CDR3 is built from 15 residues. The germline V gene has CDR1 SGHTA and CDR2 FQGNSA. With 6 bases clipped from V and 8 bases from J, the junction kept 9 bases outside the gene matches. The CDR3 DNA sequence: TGTGCCAGCAGAATTACCGGGACAGGGGCGGAAAAACTGTTTTTT. Translated, it gives CASRITGTGAEKLFF.

This sequence joins TRBV28 and TRBJ1-5; 8 bases line up with TRBD1. V was clipped by 2 bases and J by 4 bases; unmatched bases: 4. Germline lookup yields CDR1 MDHEN and CDR2 SYDVKM. The CDR3 sequence is 15 residues long. The CDR3 DNA follows: TGTGCCAGCAGTTTACAGGGGGCGCGAAATCAGCCCCAGCATTTT. Translation gives CASSLQGARNQPQHF.